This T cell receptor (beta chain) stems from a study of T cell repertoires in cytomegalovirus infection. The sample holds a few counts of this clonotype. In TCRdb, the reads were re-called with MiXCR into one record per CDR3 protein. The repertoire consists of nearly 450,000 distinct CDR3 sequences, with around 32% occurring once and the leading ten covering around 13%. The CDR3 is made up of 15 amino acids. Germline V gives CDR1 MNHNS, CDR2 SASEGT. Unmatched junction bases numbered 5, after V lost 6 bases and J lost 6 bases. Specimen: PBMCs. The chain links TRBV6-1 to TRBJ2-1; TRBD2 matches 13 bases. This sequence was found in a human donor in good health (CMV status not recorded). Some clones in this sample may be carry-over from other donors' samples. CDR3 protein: CASRQRTSGGNEQFF. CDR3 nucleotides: TGTGCCAGCAGGCAGAGGACTAGCGGGGGCAATGAGCAGTTCTTC.